This T cell receptor (beta chain) is drawn from a study of OX40 agonist ivuxolimab in advanced cancers. Study-wide findings and caveats: Clones of CD4+ and CD8+ blood T cells grew by week 6 at doses of 0.1 to 3.0 mg/kg. It was not determined which antigens were specifically recognized by the peripheral T cells that had undergone clonal expansion.

As concerns this clone: Its cognate antigen is unknown.

The CDR3 has 14 residues. Trimming removed 1 base at V and 4 bases at J, with 11 bases between. Per the germline V gene, CDR1 is MGHRA and CDR2 is YSYEKL. Profiled with immunoSEQ multiplex PCR; TCRdb holds only in-frame clones, not every one. This sample carries 15,000 to 20,000 clones, roughly 88% of them seen once, and the ten largest clones take approximately 60%. The TCR comes from an adult with an advanced solid tumor such as melanoma, head and neck, liver or kidney cancer. The J gene is TRBJ2-7, the V gene TRBV4-1, with TRBD2 as a possible D gene (6 bases). The source material was CD4+ or CD8+ T cells sorted from blood, sampled in a trial of the OX40 agonist ivuxolimab. Written as DNA, the CDR3 is TGCGCCAGCAGCCAAGTGGGGGGTAGGTACGAGCAGTACTTC. Residues: CASSQVGGRYEQYF.